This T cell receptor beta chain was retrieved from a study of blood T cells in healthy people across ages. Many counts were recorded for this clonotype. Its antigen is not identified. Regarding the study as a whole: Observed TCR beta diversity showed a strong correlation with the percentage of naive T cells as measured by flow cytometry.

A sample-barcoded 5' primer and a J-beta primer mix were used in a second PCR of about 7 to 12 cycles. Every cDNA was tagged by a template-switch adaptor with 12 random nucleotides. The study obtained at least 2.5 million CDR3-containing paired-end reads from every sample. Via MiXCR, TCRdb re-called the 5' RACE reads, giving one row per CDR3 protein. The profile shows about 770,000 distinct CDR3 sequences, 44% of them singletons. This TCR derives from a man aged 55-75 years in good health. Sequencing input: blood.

Here the CDR3 reads CASSLVPAQETQYF. In nucleotides, the CDR3 is TGCGCCAGCAGCTTGGTTCCAGCCCAAGAGACCCAGTACTTC. The chain recombines TRBV5-1 with TRBJ2-5; D not certain. This CDR3 is 14 amino acids long. The germline V gene encodes CDR1 SGHRS and CDR2 YFSETQ. V was clipped by 0 bases and J by 1 base, with 7 bases between them.